These 12 T cell receptor beta chains were sequenced from one sample in a study of shared clonotypes between healthy human individuals. The table came from immunoSEQ multiplex PCR; TCRdb's copy has only in-frame clones and leaves some out. This sample yields 2 million to 3 million clones, of which roughly 93% are seen a single time; more than 0.35% belongs to the top ten. Sequenced input: naive CD4+ T cells from PBMCs. Subset: CD45RA+ positively selected. The receptors stem from a man aged 18 to 30 in good health. Some clones in this sample may be carry-over from other donors' samples.

This sequence joins TRBV7-8 and TRBJ1-1, with D perhaps TRBD1 (6 bases). The CDR3 covers 13 residues. V was shortened by 5 bases and J by 7 bases, with 14 bases between the two germline ends. Germline V gene lookup returns CDR1 SGHVS and CDR2 FQNEAQ. The CDR3 DNA follows: TGTGCCAGCAGCACCAACAGGGTCCGTGAAGCTTTCTTT. Its translation is CASSTNRVREAFF. The entire variable domain, with the rest obtained from reference TRBV7-8 and TRBJ1-1, is as follows: GAGVSQSPRYKVAKRGQDVALRCDPISGHVSLFWYQQALGQGPEFLTYFQNEAQLDKSGLPSDRFFAERPEGSVSTLKIQRTQQEDSAVYLCASSTNRVREAFFGQGTRLTVV.

V is TRBV19 and J is TRBJ1-3; D may be TRBD1 (6 bases). This CDR3 region has 13 residues. The V gene lost 9 bases and the J gene lost 3 bases, with 12 bases spanning the gap. Germline V gene sequence: CDR1 LNHDA, CDR2 SQIVND (reference sequence). CDR3 nucleotide sequence: TGTGCCAGCCCCGGGACACTTGGAAACACCATATATTTT. Protein sequence: CASPGTLGNTIYF.

The gene calls are TRBV28 and TRBJ2-7, with 8 nucleotides matching TRBD2. V shed 5 bases and J 2 bases; nucleotides not matched to a gene: 8. Germline V gives CDR1 MDHEN, CDR2 SYDVKM. This CDR3 has 15 amino acids. The chain's CDR3 is CASSPLAGKTYEQYF. The CDR3 nucleotides are TGTGCCAGCAGTCCCTTAGCGGGAAAAACCTACGAGCAGTACTTC.

The V gene is TRBV11-2, the J gene TRBJ2-5; 9 bases map to TRBD2. From germline, CDR1 is SGHAT and CDR2 FQNNGV. The CDR3 is 16 amino acids. V lost 1 base to trimming and J lost 1 base; unmatched junction nucleotides: 4. The CDR3 nucleotides are TGTGCCAGCAGCTTAGCCTTACTAGCGGGCCAAGAGACCCAGTACTTC. Translation gives CASSLALLAGQETQYF. The full variable domain, in which reference TRBV11-2 and TRBJ2-5 provide the parts outside the CDR3, is EAGVAQSPRYKIIEKRQSVAFWCNPISGHATLYWYQQILGQGPKLLIQFQNNGVVDDSQLPKDRFSAERLKGVDSTLKIQPAKLEDSAVYLCASSLALLAGQETQYFGPGTRLLVL.

In the case of this clone: Different DNA sequences within this sample yield the same CDR3. The chain is built from TRBV5-1 and TRBJ2-5, with TRBD1 matching 8 bases. CDR3 length: 15 amino acids. Per germline, CDR1 SGHRS and CDR2 YFSETQ. V dropped 4 bases and J dropped 5; count of bases not matched to a gene: 10. This chain's CDR3 is CASSPGQGAQETQYF. For the CDR3, the DNA is TGCGCCAGCAGCCCAGGGCAGGGGGCGCAGGAGACCCAGTACTTC.

This chain joins TRBV9 and TRBJ1-4, with TRBD1 matching 7 bases. J lost 4 bases, V lost 3 bases, and 6 bases had no gene match. The germline V gene has CDR1 SGDLS and CDR2 YYNGEE. The CDR3 consists of 15 residues. The CDR3 bases are TGTGCCAGCAGCGCGAAGGGACAGATTAATGAAAAACTGTTTTTT. Protein sequence: CASSAKGQINEKLFF.

Worth noting for this clone: Additional DNA sequences in this sample encode the identical CDR3. The rearrangement uses TRBV5-1 and TRBJ2-1, with a possible D match to TRBD1 (5 bases). Trimming took off 0 bases at V and 0 bases at J, with 7 bases between the two ends. The CDR3 is 15 amino acids. Per germline, CDR1 SGHRS and CDR2 YFSETQ. The CDR3 DNA follows: TGCGCCAGCAGCTTGGGACAGAGCTCCTACAATGAGCAGTTCTTC. Amino acids: CASSLGQSSYNEQFF.

Regarding this clone: Distinct nucleotide sequences in the sample also encode this CDR3. The V gene is TRBV5-1, the J gene TRBJ1-5; 8 bases align to TRBD1. The CDR3 extends over 15 amino acids. J lost 2 bases, V lost 0 bases, and 1 base had no gene match. The germline V gene encodes CDR1 SGHRS and CDR2 YFSETQ. This chain's CDR3 is CASSLEGQGNQPQHF. The CDR3 nucleotides read TGCGCCAGCAGCTTGGAGGGACAGGGCAATCAGCCCCAGCATTTT.

This rearrangement joins TRBV18 to TRBJ2-4; 7 positions agree with TRBD1. Trimming took 4 bases from V and 4 from J; bases not matched to a gene: 10. Germline CDR1 reads KGHSH; CDR2 reads LQKENI. The length of the CDR3 is 16 residues. The CDR3 DNA follows: TGTGCCAGCTCACTGGGGACCGGGACAGCTAAAAACATTCAGTACTTC. This gives the protein CASSLGTGTAKNIQYF.

The chain combines TRBV5-1 with TRBJ1-1; a weak D match, TRBD1 (5 bases). CDR1 and CDR2 (germline): SGHRS, YFSETQ. The CDR3 runs to 16 residues. V shed 3 bases and J shed 0 bases, with 15 bases lying between them. The CDR3 DNA sequence: TGCGCCAGCAGCTCCGGCGGGGTCAGGGTGAACACTGAAGCTTTCTTT. Amino acid sequence: CASSSGGVRVNTEAFF.

The chain joins TRBV5-1 to TRBJ2-7; D unclear. Germline CDR1 and CDR2: SGHRS and YFSETQ. The CDR3 has 12 amino acids. V lost 5 bases and J lost 6, with 12 bases in between. This chain's CDR3 is CASRPARSEQYF. As DNA, the CDR3 is TGCGCCAGCAGGCCCGCTCGCAGCGAGCAGTACTTC.

The V and J genes are TRBV28 and TRBJ1-2, with D unclear. The CDR3 extends over 14 amino acids. Germline loops: CDR1 MDHEN, CDR2 SYDVKM. Trimming shortened V by 2 bases and J by 4 bases, and 11 bases separated the two germline ends. This CDR3 is CASSLEGSGYGYTF. The CDR3 bases are TGTGCCAGCAGTTTAGAAGGGTCCGGCTATGGCTACACCTTC.